One and the same sample provided the 29 T cell receptor beta chains below, sequenced in a study of blood T cell repertoires in COVID-19. TCRdb's table, derived via immunoSEQ multiplex PCR, lists solely in-frame clones and lacks some. The sample lists about 130,000 clones; 85% were seen once. Sequenced material: peripheral blood. The receptor source for this set is a woman of 80 years or more with acute or convalescent COVID-19.

V usage is TRBV6-5 and J usage is TRBJ1-5; tentatively, D is TRBD1 (5 bases). Looked up from germline, CDR1 is MNHEY and CDR2 is SVGAGI. Between the trimmed V and J ends, which lost 2 bases and 8 bases, there was a span of 10 bases. This CDR3 is built from 13 residues. The CDR3 spells CASSYGGGKPQHF. In DNA form, the CDR3 reads TGTGCCAGCAGTTACGGGGGGGGGAAGCCCCAGCATTTT.

The gene calls are TRBV7-8 and TRBJ2-5; 11 bases fit TRBD1. CDR3 length: 15 residues. Germline CDR1 and CDR2: SGHVS and FQNEAQ. V was pared by 3 bases and J by 5 bases, with 5 bases of the junction left unmatched. The CDR3 here is CASSLDRGLGETQYF. As DNA, the CDR3 is TGTGCCAGCAGCTTGGACAGGGGGCTAGGTGAGACCCAGTACTTC.

CDR3 coding DNA: TGTGCCAGCAGTCCCCCGGCGGTTTACGAGCAGTACTTC. The encoded protein is CASSPPAVYEQYF. The rearrangement uses TRBV25-1 and TRBJ2-7; D not resolved. The germline V and J ends were trimmed by 5 bases and 4 bases, with 12 bases remaining between them. This CDR3 has 13 amino acids. The V gene's germline CDR1 is MGHDK and CDR2 SYGVNS.

The V and J genes are TRBV28 and TRBJ1-2, with D unclear. Trimming pared 7 bases from V and 8 bases from J, leaving 14 bases between. The CDR3 is made up of 12 amino acids. The germline CDR1 and CDR2 sequences are MDHEN and SYDVKM. The CDR3: CASTSGGYGYTF. The CDR3 DNA reads TGTGCCAGCACCTCGGGTGGATACGGCTACACCTTC.

The rearrangement uses TRBV19 and TRBJ1-1; TRBD1 matches 7 bases. Germline values: CDR1 LNHDA, CDR2 SQIVND (reference sequence). V lost 3 bases to trimming and J lost 3 bases; unmatched junction nucleotides: 4. This CDR3 has 14 residues. CDR3 residues: CASSITGVDTEAFF. As DNA, the CDR3 is TGTGCCAGTAGTATCACAGGGGTTGACACTGAAGCTTTCTTT.

J is TRBJ2-2 and V is TRBV7-2; D gene ambiguous. CDR1 and CDR2 (germline): SGHTA, FQGNSA. Trimming took 5 bases from V and 7 from J, leaving 11 bases between them. CDR3 length: 13 amino acids. As DNA, the CDR3 is TGTGCCAGCAGCCCCCACAAAAACGGGGAGCTGTTTTTT. This translates into CASSPHKNGELFF.

A single count supports this clone. V usage is TRBV4-1 and J usage is TRBJ2-2, with no clear D. Trimming took 4 bases from V and 7 from J, leaving 13 bases between them. The CDR3 sequence is 14 residues long. Germline values: CDR1 MGHRA, CDR2 YSYEKL. The CDR3 sequence is CASSLGSTIGELFF. DNA for the CDR3: TGCGCCAGCAGCCTCGGTTCGACAATCGGGGAGCTGTTTTTT.

The chain joins TRBV7-9 to TRBJ1-2; 9 bases align to TRBD1. V trimming: 5 bases; J trimming: 1 base; junction bases outside the gene matches: 14. From germline, CDR1 is SEHNR and CDR2 FQNEAQ (reference sequence). The CDR3 has 18 amino acids. The CDR3 DNA sequence: TGTGCCAGCAGCGGGGGACAGGGCGCGGTTACCCTTAACTATGGCTACACCTTC. Translation gives CASSGGQGAVTLNYGYTF.

The genes are TRBV13 and TRBJ2-5; no definite D call. This CDR3 spans 14 amino acids. V was trimmed by 3 bases and J by 2 bases, leaving 10 bases between them. Germline V gene lookup returns CDR1 PRHDT and CDR2 FYEKMQ (reference sequence). For the CDR3, the DNA is TGTGCCAGCAGCTTGGGCAACAGTCAAGAGACCCAGTACTTC. Protein: CASSLGNSQETQYF. Together with reference TRBV13 and TRBJ2-5, the CDR3 gives the full variable domain: AAGVIQSPRHLIKEKRETATLKCYPIPRHDTVYWYQQGPGQDPQFLISFYEKMQSDKGSIPDRFSAQQFSDYHSELNMSSLELGDSALYFCASSLGNSQETQYFGPGTRLLVL.

The chain is built from TRBV6-1 and TRBJ2-7; 7 bases are a match to TRBD2. Germline CDR1 reads MNHNS; CDR2 reads SASEGT. Losses at the gene ends were 8 bases for V and 3 bases for J; bases not matched to a gene: 7. CDR3 length equals 13 residues. CDR3: CASRVSGNYEQYF. CDR3 nucleotide sequence: TGTGCCAGCCGTGTCAGCGGGAACTACGAGCAGTACTTC.

The chain combines TRBV27 with TRBJ1-1, with D perhaps TRBD1 (5 bases). The germline gives CDR1 MNHEY, CDR2 SMNVEV (reference sequence). This CDR3 has 14 residues. The V and J ends lost 0 bases and 5 bases respectively, with 10 bases between them. The CDR3 sequence: CASSLSREATEAFF. The CDR3 DNA reads as TGTGCCAGCAGTTTATCCAGGGAAGCGACTGAAGCTTTCTTT.

As DNA, the CDR3 is TGTGCCAGCAGTGCTCAGGCTAACACTGAAGCTTTCTTT. It specifies CASSAQANTEAFF. The J gene is TRBJ1-1, the V gene TRBV6-4; D not certain. The germline V gene has CDR1 MRHNA and CDR2 SNTAGT. The CDR3 spans 13 residues. V was pared by 4 bases and J by 2 bases, with 8 bases between.

CDR3 sequence (DNA): TGTGCCAGCAGCCCGACAGGGGTCGGCACCGGGGAGCTGTTTTTT. It yields the protein CASSPTGVGTGELFF. The rearrangement links TRBV9 to TRBJ2-2, with TRBD1 identical over 8 bases. The ends lost 4 bases at V and 4 bases at J; junction bases unmatched: 6. From germline, CDR1 is SGDLS and CDR2 YYNGEE. The CDR3 is made up of 15 amino acids.

This clone was seen a handful of times. The chain couples TRBV7-2 to TRBJ2-2, with D possibly TRBD2 on 7 matching bases. The CDR3 has 16 residues. V gave up 0 bases and J gave up 4 bases, with 12 bases separating them. Germline V gives CDR1 SGHTA, CDR2 FQGNSA. CDR3 sequence: CASSLAGGQGTGELFF. The CDR3, as DNA: TGTGCCAGCAGCTTAGCGGGGGGGCAGGGCACCGGGGAGCTGTTTTTT.

The chain has TRBV10-3 and TRBJ2-1; D is perhaps TRBD2 (5 bases). This CDR3 spans 11 amino acids. Trimming shortened V by 3 bases and J by 9 bases, and 6 bases separated the two germline ends. Per the germline V gene, CDR1 is ENHRY and CDR2 is SYGVKD. CDR3 coding DNA: TGTGCCATCAGTGACGGGGTTGAGCAGTTCTTC. Amino acids: CAISDGVEQFF.

The chain has TRBV6-5 and TRBJ1-6, with D unresolved. The germline CDR1 and CDR2 sequences are MNHEY and SVGAGI. This CDR3 contains 14 residues. Trimming pared 3 bases from V and 9 bases from J, leaving 12 bases between. The CDR3 spells CASSYRERGSPLHF. CDR3 in DNA: TGTGCCAGCAGTTATCGCGAACGGGGTTCACCCCTCCACTTT.

The chain employs TRBV5-1 and TRBJ1-6, with TRBD1 identical over 12 bases. This CDR3 contains 17 residues. Germline V CDR1 and CDR2: SGHRS, YFSETQ. V shed 4 bases and J 8 bases; nucleotides not matched to a gene: 10. CDR3 DNA: TGCGCCAGCAGCCGAGCTGGGACAGGGGGCCGTTATTCACCCCTCCACTTT. This codes for CASSRAGTGGRYSPLHF.

This clone was found once. This chain links TRBV7-9 with TRBJ1-1; a possible D gene is TRBD1 (5 bases). Germline assignment: CDR1 SEHNR and CDR2 FQNEAQ (reference sequence). The CDR3 sequence is 16 residues long. The V and J ends lost 5 bases and 0 bases respectively, with 16 bases between them. In DNA form, the CDR3 reads TGTGCCAGCAGCGCGAAACCAGGGAGGGTGAACACTGAAGCTTTCTTT. It codes for CASSAKPGRVNTEAFF.

This chain connects TRBV15 to TRBJ1-1; D not resolved. This CDR3 region has 15 residues. V lost 1 base and J lost 1, with 10 bases in between. Germline CDR1 LNHNV, CDR2 YYDKDF (reference sequence). The CDR3 sequence: CATSRGESPNTEAFF. The CDR3 DNA is TGTGCCACCAGCAGAGGCGAGTCGCCGAACACTGAAGCTTTCTTT.

This clone was found a few times. The J gene is TRBJ1-1, the V gene TRBV7-9; perhaps TRBD1 as D (5 bases). The germline V gene encodes CDR1 SEHNR and CDR2 FQNEAQ (reference sequence). Trimming shortened V by 4 bases and J by 12 bases, and 15 bases separated the two germline ends. The CDR3 is 12 residues long. Here the CDR3 reads CASSSAAGHPFF. CDR3 nucleotides: TGTGCCAGCAGCTCGGCCGCGGGGCATCCTTTCTTT.

This clone has just a few counts. J is TRBJ2-7 and V is TRBV7-9; D uncertain. The ends were cut back, 3 bases at V and 4 bases at J, with 7 bases in the middle. CDR3 length: 12 residues. Per the germline V gene, CDR1 is SEHNR and CDR2 is FQNEAQ (reference sequence). CDR3: CASSFGLYEQYV. Written as DNA, the CDR3 is TGTGCCAGCAGCTTTGGGCTATACGAGCAGTACGTC.

The chain joins TRBV4-2 to TRBJ1-1; D is uncertain. Germline V lookup: CDR1 LGHNA, CDR2 YNFKEQ. Trimming took 1 base from V and 0 from J, leaving 6 bases between them. The CDR3 totals 14 residues. This CDR3 is CASSQGRMNTEAFF. CDR3 sequence (DNA): TGTGCCAGCAGCCAAGGGCGGATGAACACTGAAGCTTTCTTT.

The table lists this clone with many counts. The V call is TRBV6-2 or TRBV6-3, the J call TRBJ2-1, with 9 bases lining up with TRBD2. Germline V gene sequence: CDR1 MNHEY, CDR2 SVGEGT. The CDR3 is 15 residues long. J gave up 4 bases and V 3 bases, and 4 bases lay outside the gene matches. The CDR3 spells CASSYSSGGYNEQFF. The CDR3 bases are TGTGCCAGCAGTTATTCCAGCGGGGGGTACAATGAGCAGTTCTTC.

This clone was picked up one time. The V call is TRBV11-2, the J call TRBJ1-2; weak D call: TRBD1 (5 bases). CDR1 and CDR2 (germline): SGHAT, FQNNGV. Trimming shortened V by 4 bases and J by 4 bases, and 10 bases separated the two germline ends. This CDR3 is built from 13 residues. For the CDR3, the DNA is TGTGCCAGCAGCTGGGGCAGTTCCTATGGCTACACCTTC. Translating it yields CASSWGSSYGYTF. The full variable domain, with the rest looked up from reference TRBV11-2 and TRBJ1-2, is EAGVAQSPRYKIIEKRQSVAFWCNPISGHATLYWYQQILGQGPKLLIQFQNNGVVDDSQLPKDRFSAERLKGVDSTLKIQPAKLEDSAVYLCASSWGSSYGYTFGSGTRLTVV.

J is TRBJ1-4 and V is TRBV6-5; D unclear. This CDR3 region has 13 residues. Germline assignment: CDR1 MNHEY and CDR2 SVGAGI. V gave up 3 bases and J gave up 8 bases, with 10 bases separating them. CDR3 residues: CASSYLTTEKLFF. The CDR3 bases are TGTGCCAGCAGTTATCTCACAACCGAAAAACTGTTTTTT.

The chain combines TRBV5-1 with TRBJ2-2; TRBD1 is a possible D gene (6 bases). Germline lookup yields CDR1 SGHRS and CDR2 YFSETQ. Trimming removed 0 bases from V and 7 bases from J, with 10 bases in between. The CDR3 spans 14 residues. The DNA for the CDR3 is TGCGCCAGCAGCTTGGCAGGGGACGGCGGGGAGCTGTTTTTT. Protein: CASSLAGDGGELFF.

The chain recombines TRBV7-3 with TRBJ1-2; D perhaps matches TRBD1 (6 bases). The CDR3 consists of 13 residues. Germline assignment: CDR1 SGHTA and CDR2 FQGTGA. Trimming shortened V by 5 bases and J by 6 bases, and 13 bases separated the two germline ends. This CDR3 is CASSPEGGHGYTF. For the CDR3, the DNA is TGTGCCAGCAGCCCTGAAGGGGGTCATGGCTACACCTTC.

This rearrangement joins TRBV7-8 to TRBJ1-3; D remains unclear. The CDR3 consists of 15 residues. V lost 1 base and J 5 bases, leaving 12 bases between the germline ends. Germline V lookup: CDR1 SGHVS, CDR2 FQNEAQ. Here the CDR3 reads CASSLERVPRNTIYF. The DNA for the CDR3 is TGTGCCAGCAGCTTAGAGAGGGTCCCTAGAAACACCATATATTTT.

This sequence joins TRBV6-6 and TRBJ2-2; D call uncertain. The CDR3 length is 15 residues. Germline V gene lookup returns CDR1 MNHNY and CDR2 SVGAGI (reference sequence). V gave up 6 bases and J gave up 0 bases, with 11 bases separating them. The CDR3, as DNA: TGTGCCAGCAGCCAACAGAACGCGAACACCGGGGAGCTGTTTTTT. Protein product: CASSQQNANTGELFF.